The entry that follows covers one TCR beta chain sequence. The antigen remains unidentified. This entry is derived from a study of cytomegalovirus exposure and HLA in healthy donors. Trimming at V came to 0 bases and at J to 4 bases, leaving 5 bases not matched to a gene. This CDR3 contains 15 residues. From germline, CDR1 is SEHNR and CDR2 FQNEAQ (reference sequence). Healthy people donating bone marrow made up the donors. Notes on the study in general: The authors later found most CMV-associated TCR beta chains appeared HLA-restricted.

Use of 60 Vbeta and 13 Jbeta primers characterized the PCR. The authors' processing: Approximately 9.9 million shared chains were among the roughly 78 million unique TCR beta chains that a later analysis counted. The repertoire was sequenced with immunoSEQ multiplex PCR; TCRdb's copy has only in-frame clones and lacks some. That table is the source of V, J and clone size, and D and trimming were worked out from the DNA. The sample contains 80,000 to 130,000 clones, 65% to 75% of which appear only once. This sequence originates from a woman aged 18-35 years in good health and CMV-seropositive. The chain links TRBV7-9 to TRBJ2-5, with TRBD2 matching 7 bases. The sample consisted of PBMCs. The chain's CDR3 is CASSLAEVAGETQYF. The CDR3 region has the DNA TGTGCCAGCAGCTTAGCGGAGGTAGCGGGAGAGACCCAGTACTTC. The complete variable domain, with remaining parts taken from reference TRBV7-9 and TRBJ2-5, reads DTGVSQNPRHKITKRGQNVTFRCDPISEHNRLYWYRQTLGQGPEFLTYFQNEAQLEKSRLLSDRFSAERPKGSFSTLEIQRTEQGDSAMYLCASSLAEVAGETQYFGPGTRLLVL.